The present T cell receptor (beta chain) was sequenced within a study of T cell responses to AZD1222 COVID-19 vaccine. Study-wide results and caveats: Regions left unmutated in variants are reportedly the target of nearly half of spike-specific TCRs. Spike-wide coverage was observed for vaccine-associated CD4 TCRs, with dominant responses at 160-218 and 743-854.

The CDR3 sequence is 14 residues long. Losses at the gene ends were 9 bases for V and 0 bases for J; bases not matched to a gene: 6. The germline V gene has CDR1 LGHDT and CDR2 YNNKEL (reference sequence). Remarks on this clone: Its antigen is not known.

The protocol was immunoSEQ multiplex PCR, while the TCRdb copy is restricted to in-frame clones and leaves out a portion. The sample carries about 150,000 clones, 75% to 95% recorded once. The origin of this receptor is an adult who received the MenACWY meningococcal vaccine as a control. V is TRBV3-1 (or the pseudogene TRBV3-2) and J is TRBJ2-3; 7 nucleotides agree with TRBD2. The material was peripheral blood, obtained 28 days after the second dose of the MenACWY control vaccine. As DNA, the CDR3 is TGTGCCAGTGGGAGGGGACTTAGCACAGATACGCAGTATTTT. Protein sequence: CASGRGLSTDTQYF.